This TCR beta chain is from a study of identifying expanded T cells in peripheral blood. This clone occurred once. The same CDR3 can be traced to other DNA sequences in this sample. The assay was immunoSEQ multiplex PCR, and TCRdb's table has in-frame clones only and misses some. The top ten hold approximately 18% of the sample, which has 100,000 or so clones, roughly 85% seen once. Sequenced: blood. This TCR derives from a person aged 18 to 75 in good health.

CDR3 sequence: CSVGMGGDQPQHF. The DNA for the CDR3 is TGCAGCGTTGGTATGGGGGGGGATCAGCCCCAGCATTTT. V gene TRBV29-1 combines with J gene TRBJ1-5; D might be TRBD1 (5 bases). CDR3 length equals 13 residues. Germline CDR1 SQVTM, CDR2 ANQGSEA. The germline V and J ends were trimmed by 4 bases and 5 bases, with 12 bases remaining between them.